This record concerns one TCR beta chain sequence. The V and J ends lost 0 bases and 2 bases, in that order; junction bases with no gene match: 4. The CDR3 is made up of 15 amino acids. Germline V gene sequence: CDR1 SGHRS, CDR2 YFSETQ. Extraction of RNA preceded its reverse transcription into cDNA, which served as the sequencing template. The data were produced by immunoSEQ multiplex PCR, yet TCRdb's version contains in-frame clones alone and is incomplete. Of about 250,000 clones in the sample, 60% were seen once. The treatment denotes: oral pan-JAK inhibitor, 5-10 mg twice daily. This sample stems from a study of CD8+ T cells in alopecia areata. Study in general: Among treated patients, oral tofacitinib was administered at 5 to 10 mg twice daily. It was 6 to 18 months of tofacitinib, and then there were 6 months off drug. Severity scoring for treated patients was based on the percentage of affected scalp area.

The input for sequencing was CD4+ T cells sorted from blood, taken at roughly week 52, from a patient treated with tofacitinib. This TCR came from a human donor with alopecia areata. This rearrangement joins TRBV5-1 to TRBJ2-7; 8 nucleotides align to TRBD1. Here the CDR3 reads CASSLVAGGTYEQYF. The CDR3 DNA reads TGCGCCAGCAGCTTGGTGGCAGGGGGCACCTACGAGCAGTACTTC.